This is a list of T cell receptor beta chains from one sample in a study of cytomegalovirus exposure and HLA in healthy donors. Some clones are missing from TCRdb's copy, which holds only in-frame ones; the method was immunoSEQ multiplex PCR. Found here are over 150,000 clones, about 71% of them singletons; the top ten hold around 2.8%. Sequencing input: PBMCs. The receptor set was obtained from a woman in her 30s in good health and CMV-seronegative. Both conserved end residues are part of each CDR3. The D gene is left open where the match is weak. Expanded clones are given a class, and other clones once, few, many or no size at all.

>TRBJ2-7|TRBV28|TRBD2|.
CASSPPTSGTEQYF
TGTGCCAGCAGTCCACCGACTAGCGGGACCGAGCAGTACTTC
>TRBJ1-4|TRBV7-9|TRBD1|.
CASSPGDRYSEKLFF
TGTGCCAGCAGCCCGGGGGACAGGTATTCGGAAAAACTGTTTTTT
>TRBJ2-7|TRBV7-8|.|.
CASSLHGSSYEQYF
TGTGCCAGCAGCTTACACGGTAGCTCCTACGAGCAGTACTTC
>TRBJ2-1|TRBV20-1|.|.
CSASRGNEQFF
TGCAGTGCTAGCCGGGGAAATGAGCAGTTCTTC
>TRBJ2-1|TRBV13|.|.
CASSSWGAGSGFF
.
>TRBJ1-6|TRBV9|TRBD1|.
CASSVGDRGGRAPLHF
TGTGCCAGCAGCGTAGGGGACAGGGGAGGCCGGGCGCCCCTCCACTTT
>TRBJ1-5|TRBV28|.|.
CASRTSPNQPQHF
TGTGCCAGCAGAACTTCACCCAATCAGCCCCAGCATTTT
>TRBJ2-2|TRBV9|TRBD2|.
CASSVDGGDTGELFF
TGTGCCAGCAGCGTAGACGGGGGGGACACCGGGGAGCTGTTTTTT
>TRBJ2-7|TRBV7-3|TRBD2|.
CASSLLAGDHEQYF
TGTGCCAGCAGCTTACTGGCGGGAGATCACGAGCAGTACTTC
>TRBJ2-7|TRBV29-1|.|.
CSVVAVVSYEQYF
TGCAGCGTTGTAGCGGTAGTATCCTACGAGCAGTACTTC
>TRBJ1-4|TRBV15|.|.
CATSSLGREKLFF
TGTGCCACCAGCTCCCTTGGGAGGGAAAAACTGTTTTTT
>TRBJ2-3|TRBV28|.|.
CASRLRRASPTDTQYF
TGTGCCAGCAGGCTGCGGAGGGCCTCCCCAACAGATACGCAGTATTTT
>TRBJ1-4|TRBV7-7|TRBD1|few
CASSLGTGDEKLFF
TGTGCCAGCAGCTTAGGGACAGGGGATGAAAAACTGTTTTTT
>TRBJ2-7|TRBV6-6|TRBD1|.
CASSTGTEAYEQYF
TGTGCCAGCAGCACCGGGACAGAGGCATACGAGCAGTACTTC
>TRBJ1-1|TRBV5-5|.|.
CASSDPGHSNTEAFF
TGTGCCAGCAGCGACCCGGGACACTCGAACACTGAAGCTTTCTTT
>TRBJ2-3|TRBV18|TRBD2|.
CASSPPGLAADTQYF
TGTGCCAGCTCACCACCGGGACTAGCCGCAGATACGCAGTATTTT
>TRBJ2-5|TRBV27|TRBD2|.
CASGGGRARRETQYF
TGTGCCAGCGGGGGGGGGAGGGCCCGGAGGGAGACCCAGTACTTC
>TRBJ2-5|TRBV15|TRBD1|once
CATSARTGAQETQYF
TGTGCCACCAGCGCCCGGACAGGGGCCCAAGAGACCCAGTACTTC
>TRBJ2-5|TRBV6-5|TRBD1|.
CASSPTGGVETQYF
TGTGCCAGCAGTCCGACAGGGGGCGTAGAGACCCAGTACTTC
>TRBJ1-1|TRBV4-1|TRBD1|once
CASSQGPGGKTEAFF
TGCGCCAGCAGCCAAGGTCCAGGGGGCAAGACTGAAGCTTTCTTT
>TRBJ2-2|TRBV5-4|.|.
CASSLGHEAGELFF
TGTGCCAGCAGCTTGGGTCACGAGGCCGGGGAGCTGTTTTTT
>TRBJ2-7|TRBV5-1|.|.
CASSLAGRVTYEQYF
TGCGCCAGCAGCTTGGCGGGCAGGGTTACCTACGAGCAGTACTTC
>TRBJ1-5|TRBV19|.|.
CASSIVSRTYSNQPQHF
TGTGCCAGTAGTATAGTCAGCCGGACTTATAGCAATCAGCCCCAGCATTTT
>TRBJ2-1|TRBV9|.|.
CASSQHGQAGSEQFF
TGTGCCAGCAGCCAACATGGGCAGGCCGGTAGTGAGCAGTTCTTC
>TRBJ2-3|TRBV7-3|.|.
CASSPPGTDTQYF
TGTGCCAGCAGCCCCCCGGGCACAGATACGCAGTATTTT
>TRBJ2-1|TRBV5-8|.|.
CASSFIYNEQFF
TGTGCCAGCAGCTTTATATACAATGAGCAGTTCTTC
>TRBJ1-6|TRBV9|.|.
CASSPNGVVGSPLHF
TGTGCCAGCAGCCCAAACGGGGTAGTAGGTTCACCCCTCCACTTT
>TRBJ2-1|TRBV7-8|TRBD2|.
CASRLGLGSGQFF
TGTGCCAGCAGATTGGGACTAGGTAGTGGGCAGTTCTTC
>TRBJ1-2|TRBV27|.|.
CATLKPLGGSYGYTF
TGTGCCACCTTAAAGCCCCTGGGAGGGAGCTATGGCTACACCTTC
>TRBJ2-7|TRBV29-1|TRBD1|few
CSASGTGLSYEQYF
TGCAGCGCCTCAGGGACAGGGCTCTCCTACGAGCAGTACTTC
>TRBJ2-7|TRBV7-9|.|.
CASSTPLAAYGDYEQYF
TGTGCCAGCAGCACCCCATTGGCCGCTTACGGGGACTACGAGCAGTACTTC
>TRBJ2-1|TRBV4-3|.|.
CASSQDPREPNEQFF
TGCGCCAGCAGCCAAGACCCTAGAGAACCCAATGAGCAGTTCTTC
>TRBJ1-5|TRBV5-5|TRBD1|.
CASSFTGQTDSNQPQHF
TGTGCCAGCAGCTTCACGGGACAGACAGATAGCAATCAGCCCCAGCATTTT
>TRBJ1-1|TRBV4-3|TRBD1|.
CASSNQGAPTEAFF
TGCGCCAGCAGCAACCAGGGGGCGCCCACTGAAGCTTTCTTT
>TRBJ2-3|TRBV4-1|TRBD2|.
CASSQDPAGGSDTQYF
TGCGCCAGCAGCCAAGATCCAGCGGGAGGCTCGGATACGCAGTATTTT
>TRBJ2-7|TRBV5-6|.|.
CASSFGSYEQYF
TGTGCCAGCAGCTTTGGGAGTTACGAGCAGTACTTC
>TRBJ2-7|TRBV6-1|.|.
CASSFTFPGEQYF
TGTGCCAGCAGTTTCACATTCCCGGGCGAGCAGTACTTC
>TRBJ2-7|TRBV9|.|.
CASSVGYTSYEQYF
TGTGCCAGCAGCGTAGGTTACACCTCCTACGAGCAGTACTTC
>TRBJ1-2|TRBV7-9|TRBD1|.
CASSLVTGRLDGYTF
TGTGCCAGCAGCTTAGTGACAGGGCGATTAGATGGCTACACCTTC
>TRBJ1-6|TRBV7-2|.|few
CASSPQAGSPLHF
TGTGCCAGCAGTCCTCAGGCGGGGTCACCCCTCCACTTT
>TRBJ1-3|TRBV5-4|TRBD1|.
CASSRQGYGNTIYF
TGTGCCAGCAGCCGACAGGGTTACGGAAACACCATATATTTT
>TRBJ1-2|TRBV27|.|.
CASSSRGYYGYTF
TGTGCCAGCAGTTCCCGCGGGTACTATGGCTACACCTTC
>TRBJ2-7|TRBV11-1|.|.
CASSRFTGPHEQYF
TGTGCCAGCAGCCGCTTTACGGGTCCCCACGAGCAGTACTTC
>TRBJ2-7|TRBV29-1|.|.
CSVDDSYEQYF
TGCAGCGTTGATGACAGCTACGAGCAGTACTTC
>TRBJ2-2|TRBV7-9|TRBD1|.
CASRDRGPTGELFF
TGTGCCAGCAGAGACAGGGGCCCCACCGGGGAGCTGTTTTTT
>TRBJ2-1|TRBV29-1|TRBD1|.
CSVWTGDRDEQFF
TGCAGCGTCTGGACAGGGGATAGGGATGAGCAGTTCTTC
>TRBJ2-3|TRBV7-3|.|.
CASSLDYTDTQYF
TGTGCCAGCAGCTTAGACTACACAGATACGCAGTATTTT